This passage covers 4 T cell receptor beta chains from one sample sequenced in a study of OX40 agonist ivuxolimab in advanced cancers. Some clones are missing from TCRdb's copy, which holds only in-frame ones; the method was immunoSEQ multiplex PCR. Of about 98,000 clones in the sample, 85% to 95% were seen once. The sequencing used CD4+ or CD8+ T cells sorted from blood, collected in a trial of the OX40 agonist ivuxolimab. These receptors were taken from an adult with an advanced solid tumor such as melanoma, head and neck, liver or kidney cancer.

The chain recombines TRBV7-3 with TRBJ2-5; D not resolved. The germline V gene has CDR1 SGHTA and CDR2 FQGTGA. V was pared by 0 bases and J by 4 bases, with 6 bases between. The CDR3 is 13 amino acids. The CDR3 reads CASSLTLGETQYF. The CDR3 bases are TGTGCCAGCAGCTTAACGTTAGGAGAGACCCAGTACTTC.

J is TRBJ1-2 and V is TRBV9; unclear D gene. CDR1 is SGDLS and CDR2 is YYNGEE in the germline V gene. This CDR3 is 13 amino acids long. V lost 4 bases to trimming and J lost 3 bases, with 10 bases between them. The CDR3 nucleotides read TGTGCCAGCAGCCCACGAGGCTACTATGGCTACACCTTC. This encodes CASSPRGYYGYTF.

The CDR3 region is CASSLIGSGVSPLHF. The DNA of the CDR3 is TGTGCCAGCAGCTTGATTGGGTCGGGGGTCTCACCCCTCCACTTT. The V and J genes are TRBV5-4 and TRBJ1-6; maybe TRBD1 (5 bases). The V gene's germline CDR1 is SGHNT and CDR2 YYREEE (reference sequence). The CDR3 has 15 amino acids. Trimming stripped 1 base from V and 10 bases from J, with 15 bases between.

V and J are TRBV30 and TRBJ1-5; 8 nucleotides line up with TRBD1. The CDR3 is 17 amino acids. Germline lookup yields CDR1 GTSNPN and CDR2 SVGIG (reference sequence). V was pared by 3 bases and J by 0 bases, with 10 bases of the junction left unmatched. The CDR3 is CAWSGDRGFGSNQPQHF. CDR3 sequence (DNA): TGTGCCTGGAGCGGTGACAGGGGATTTGGTAGCAATCAGCCCCAGCATTTT.